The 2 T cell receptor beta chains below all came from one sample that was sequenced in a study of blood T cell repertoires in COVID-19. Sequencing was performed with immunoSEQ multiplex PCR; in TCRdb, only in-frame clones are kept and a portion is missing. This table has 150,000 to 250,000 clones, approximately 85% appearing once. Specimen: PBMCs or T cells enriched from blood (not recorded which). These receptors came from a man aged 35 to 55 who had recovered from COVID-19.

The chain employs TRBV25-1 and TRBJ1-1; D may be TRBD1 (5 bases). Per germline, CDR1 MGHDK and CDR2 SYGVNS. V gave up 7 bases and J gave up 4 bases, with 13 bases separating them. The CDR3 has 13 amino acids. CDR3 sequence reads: CASTAGGSTEAFF. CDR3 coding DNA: TGTGCCAGCACCGCCGGGGGGAGCACTGAAGCTTTCTTT.

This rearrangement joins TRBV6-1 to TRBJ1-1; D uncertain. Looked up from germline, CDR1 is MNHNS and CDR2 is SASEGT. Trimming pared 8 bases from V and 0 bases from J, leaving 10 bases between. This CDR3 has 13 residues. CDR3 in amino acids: CASRWAMNTEAFF. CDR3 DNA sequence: TGTGCCAGCCGGTGGGCGATGAACACTGAAGCTTTCTTT.